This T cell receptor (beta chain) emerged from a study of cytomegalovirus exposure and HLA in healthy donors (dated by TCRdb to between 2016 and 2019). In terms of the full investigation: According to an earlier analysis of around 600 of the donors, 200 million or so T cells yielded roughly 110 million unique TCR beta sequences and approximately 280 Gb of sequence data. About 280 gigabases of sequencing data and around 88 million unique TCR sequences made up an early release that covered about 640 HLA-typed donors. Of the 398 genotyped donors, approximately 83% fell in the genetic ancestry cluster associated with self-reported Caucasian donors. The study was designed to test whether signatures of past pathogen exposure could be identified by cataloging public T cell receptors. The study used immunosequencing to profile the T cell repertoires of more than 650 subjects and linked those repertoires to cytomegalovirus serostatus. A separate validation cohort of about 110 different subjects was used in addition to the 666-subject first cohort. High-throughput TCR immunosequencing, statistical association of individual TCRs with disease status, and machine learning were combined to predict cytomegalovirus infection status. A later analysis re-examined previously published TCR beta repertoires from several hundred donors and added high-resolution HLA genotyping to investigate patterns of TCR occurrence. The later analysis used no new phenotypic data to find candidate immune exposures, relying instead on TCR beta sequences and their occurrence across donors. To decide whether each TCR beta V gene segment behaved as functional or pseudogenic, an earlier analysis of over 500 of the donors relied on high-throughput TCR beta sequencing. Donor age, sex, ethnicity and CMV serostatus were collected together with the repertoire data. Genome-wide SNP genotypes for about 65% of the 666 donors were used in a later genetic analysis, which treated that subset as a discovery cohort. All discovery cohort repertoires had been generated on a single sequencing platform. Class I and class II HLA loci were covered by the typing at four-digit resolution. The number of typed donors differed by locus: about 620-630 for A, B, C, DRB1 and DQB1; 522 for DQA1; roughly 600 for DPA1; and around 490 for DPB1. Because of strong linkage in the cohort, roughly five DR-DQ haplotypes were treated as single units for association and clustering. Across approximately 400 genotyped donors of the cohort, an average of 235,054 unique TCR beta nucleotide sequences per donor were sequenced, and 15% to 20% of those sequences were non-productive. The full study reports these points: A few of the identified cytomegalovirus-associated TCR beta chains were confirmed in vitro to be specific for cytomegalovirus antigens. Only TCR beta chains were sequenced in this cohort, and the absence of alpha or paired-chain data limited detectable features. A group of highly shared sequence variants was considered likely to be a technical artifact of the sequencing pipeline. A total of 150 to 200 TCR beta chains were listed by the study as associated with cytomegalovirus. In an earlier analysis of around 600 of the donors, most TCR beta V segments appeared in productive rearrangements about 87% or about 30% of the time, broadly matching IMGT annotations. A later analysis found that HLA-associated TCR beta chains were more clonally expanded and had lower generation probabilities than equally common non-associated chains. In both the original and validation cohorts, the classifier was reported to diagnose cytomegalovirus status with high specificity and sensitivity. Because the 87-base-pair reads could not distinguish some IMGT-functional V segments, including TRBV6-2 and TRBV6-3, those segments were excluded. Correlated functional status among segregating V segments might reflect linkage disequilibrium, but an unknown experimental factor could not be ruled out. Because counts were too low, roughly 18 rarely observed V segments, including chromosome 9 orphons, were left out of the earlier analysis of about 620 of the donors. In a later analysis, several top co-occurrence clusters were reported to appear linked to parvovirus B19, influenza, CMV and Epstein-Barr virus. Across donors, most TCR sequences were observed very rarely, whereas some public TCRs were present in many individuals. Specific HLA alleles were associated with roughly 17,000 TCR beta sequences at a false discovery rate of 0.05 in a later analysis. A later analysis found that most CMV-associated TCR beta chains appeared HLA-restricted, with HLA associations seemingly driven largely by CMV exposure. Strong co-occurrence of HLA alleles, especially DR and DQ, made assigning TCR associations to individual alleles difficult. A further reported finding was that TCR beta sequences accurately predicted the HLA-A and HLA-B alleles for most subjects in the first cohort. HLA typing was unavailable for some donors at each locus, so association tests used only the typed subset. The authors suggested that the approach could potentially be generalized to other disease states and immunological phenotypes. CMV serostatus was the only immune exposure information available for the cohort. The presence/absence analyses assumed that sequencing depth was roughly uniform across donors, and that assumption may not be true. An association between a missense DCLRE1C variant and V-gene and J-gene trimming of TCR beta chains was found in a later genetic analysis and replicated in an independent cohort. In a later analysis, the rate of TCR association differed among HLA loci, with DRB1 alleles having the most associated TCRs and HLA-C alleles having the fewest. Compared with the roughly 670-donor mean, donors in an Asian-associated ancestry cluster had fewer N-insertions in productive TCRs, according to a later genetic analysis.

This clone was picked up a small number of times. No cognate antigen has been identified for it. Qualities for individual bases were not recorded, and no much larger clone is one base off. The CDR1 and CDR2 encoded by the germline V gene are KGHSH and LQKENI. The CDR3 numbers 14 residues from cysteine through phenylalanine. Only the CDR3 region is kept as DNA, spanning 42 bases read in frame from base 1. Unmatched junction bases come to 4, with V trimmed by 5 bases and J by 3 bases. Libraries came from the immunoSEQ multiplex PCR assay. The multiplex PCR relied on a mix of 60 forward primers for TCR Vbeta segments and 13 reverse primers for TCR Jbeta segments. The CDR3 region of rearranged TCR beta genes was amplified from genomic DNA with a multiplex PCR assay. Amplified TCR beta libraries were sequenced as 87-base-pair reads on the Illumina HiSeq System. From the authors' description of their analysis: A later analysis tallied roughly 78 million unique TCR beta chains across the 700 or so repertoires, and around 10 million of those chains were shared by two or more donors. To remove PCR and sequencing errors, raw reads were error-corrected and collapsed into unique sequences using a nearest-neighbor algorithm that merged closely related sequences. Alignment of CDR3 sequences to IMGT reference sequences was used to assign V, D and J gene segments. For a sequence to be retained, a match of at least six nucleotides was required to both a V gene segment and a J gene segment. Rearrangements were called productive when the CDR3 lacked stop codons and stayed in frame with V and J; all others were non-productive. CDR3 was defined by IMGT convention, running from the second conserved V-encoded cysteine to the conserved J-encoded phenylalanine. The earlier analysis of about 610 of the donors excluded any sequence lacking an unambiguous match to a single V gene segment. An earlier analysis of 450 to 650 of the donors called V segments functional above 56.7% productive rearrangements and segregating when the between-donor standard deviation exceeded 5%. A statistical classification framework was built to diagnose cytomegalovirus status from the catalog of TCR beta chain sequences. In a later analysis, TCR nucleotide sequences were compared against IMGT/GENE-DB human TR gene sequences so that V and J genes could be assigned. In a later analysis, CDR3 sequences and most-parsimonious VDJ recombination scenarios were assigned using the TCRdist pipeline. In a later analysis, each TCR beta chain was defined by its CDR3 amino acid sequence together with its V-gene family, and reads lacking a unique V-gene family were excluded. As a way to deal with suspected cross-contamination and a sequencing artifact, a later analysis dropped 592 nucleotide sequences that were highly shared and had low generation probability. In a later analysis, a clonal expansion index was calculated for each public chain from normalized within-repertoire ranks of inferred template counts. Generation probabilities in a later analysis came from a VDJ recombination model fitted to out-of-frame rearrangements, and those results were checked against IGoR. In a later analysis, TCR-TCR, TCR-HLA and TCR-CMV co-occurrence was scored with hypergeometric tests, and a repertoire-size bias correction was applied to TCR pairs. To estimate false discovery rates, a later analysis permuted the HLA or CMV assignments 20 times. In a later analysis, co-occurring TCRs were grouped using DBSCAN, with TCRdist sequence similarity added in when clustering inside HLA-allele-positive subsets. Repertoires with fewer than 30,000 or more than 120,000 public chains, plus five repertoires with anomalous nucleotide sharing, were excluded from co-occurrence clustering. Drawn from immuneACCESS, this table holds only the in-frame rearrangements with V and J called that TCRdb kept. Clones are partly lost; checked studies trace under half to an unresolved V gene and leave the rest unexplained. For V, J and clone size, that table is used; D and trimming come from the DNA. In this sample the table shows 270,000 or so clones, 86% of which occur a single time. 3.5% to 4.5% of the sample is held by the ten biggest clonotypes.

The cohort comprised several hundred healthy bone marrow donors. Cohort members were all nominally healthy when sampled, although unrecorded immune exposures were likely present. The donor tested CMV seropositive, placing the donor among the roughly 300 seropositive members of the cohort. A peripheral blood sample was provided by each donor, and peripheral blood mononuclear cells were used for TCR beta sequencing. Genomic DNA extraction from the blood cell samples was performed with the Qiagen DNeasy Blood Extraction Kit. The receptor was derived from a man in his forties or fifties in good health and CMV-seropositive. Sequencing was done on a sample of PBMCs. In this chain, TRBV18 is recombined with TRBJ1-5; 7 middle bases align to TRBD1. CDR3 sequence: CASSLQGYNQPQHF. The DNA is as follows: TGTGCCAGCTCATTACAGGGGTACAATCAGCCCCAGCATTTT.